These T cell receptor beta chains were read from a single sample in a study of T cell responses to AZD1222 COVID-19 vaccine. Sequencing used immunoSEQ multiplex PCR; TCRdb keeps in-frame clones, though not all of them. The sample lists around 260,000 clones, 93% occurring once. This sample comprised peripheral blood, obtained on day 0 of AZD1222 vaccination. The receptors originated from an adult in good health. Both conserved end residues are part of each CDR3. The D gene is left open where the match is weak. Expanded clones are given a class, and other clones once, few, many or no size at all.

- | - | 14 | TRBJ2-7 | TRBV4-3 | CASSQDPRVGEQYF | TGCGCCAGCAGCCAAGATCCCCGAGTCGGCGAGCAGTACTTC
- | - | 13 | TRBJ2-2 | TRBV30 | CAFQDSPSGELFF | TGTGCCTTTCAGGACAGCCCATCCGGGGAGCTGTTTTTT
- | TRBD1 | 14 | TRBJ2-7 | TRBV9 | CASSSGTGRHEQYF | TGTGCCAGCAGCTCCGGGACAGGGAGACACGAGCAGTACTTC
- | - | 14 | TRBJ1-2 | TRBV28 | CASKGRGSNYGYTF | TGTGCCAGCAAAGGGAGGGGTTCCAACTATGGCTACACCTTC
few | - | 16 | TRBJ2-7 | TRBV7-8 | CASSPTRSPLSYEQYF | TGTGCCAGCAGCCCTACCAGGAGCCCTCTTTCCTACGAGCAGTACTTC
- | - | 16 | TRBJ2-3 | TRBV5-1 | CASSWSSGGRADTQYF | TGCGCCAGCAGCTGGTCTAGTGGCGGTCGAGCAGATACGCAGTATTTT
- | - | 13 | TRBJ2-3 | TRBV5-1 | CASSQGPTDTQYF | TGCGCCAGCAGCCAGGGTCCCACAGATACGCAGTATTTT
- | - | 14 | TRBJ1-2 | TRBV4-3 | CASSQDSAGNGYTF | TGCGCCAGCAGCCAAGATTCGGCAGGGAATGGCTACACCTTC
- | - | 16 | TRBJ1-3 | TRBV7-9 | CASSLSLLGMGNTIYF | TGTGCCAGCAGCTTGTCTTTGCTAGGGATGGGAAACACCATATATTTT
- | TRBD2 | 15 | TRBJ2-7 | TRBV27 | CASSPLAGASYEQYF | TGTGCCAGCAGCCCTCTAGCGGGAGCCTCCTACGAGCAGTACTTC
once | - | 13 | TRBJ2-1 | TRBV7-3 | CASSMRDYNEQFF | TGTGCCAGCAGTATGAGGGATTACAATGAGCAGTTCTTC
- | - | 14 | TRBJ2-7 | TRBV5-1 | CASSATGPTWEQYF | TGCGCCAGCAGCGCAACGGGTCCAACGTGGGAGCAGTACTTC
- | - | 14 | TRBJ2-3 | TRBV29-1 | CSAPGTGSTDTQYF | TGCAGCGCTCCAGGGACGGGCAGCACAGATACGCAGTATTTT